Shown below are 28 T cell receptor beta chains from a single sample sequenced in a study of cytotoxic CD8 clonotypes in ibrutinib-treated CLL. Measured with immunoSEQ multiplex PCR; TCRdb has only the in-frame clones, and not every one. Among roughly 250,000 clones listed, under 80% were seen once. The sequenced sample was PBMCs, obtained after 24 months of ibrutinib treatment. Every receptor here comes from a human donor with chronic lymphocytic leukemia.

CDR3 coding DNA: TGTGCCTGGAGTTCCGGACAAACCTACGAGCAGTACTTC. Residues: CAWSSGQTYEQYF. The chain combines TRBV30 with TRBJ2-7, with D perhaps TRBD1 (5 bases). In germline, CDR1 is GTSNPN, CDR2 SVGIG (reference sequence). The V end was cut by 2 bases, the J end by 2 bases, with 10 bases between. The CDR3 covers 13 residues.

The V and J genes are TRBV6-5 and TRBJ2-7; 10 nucleotides line up with TRBD1. Trimming cost V 8 bases and J 2 bases; bases outside gene matches: 6. This CDR3 is built from 14 residues. Germline CDR1 MNHEY, CDR2 SVGAGI. CDR3 in DNA: TGTGCCAGCGGGTGGACAGGGGGGACCTACGAGCAGTACTTC. This gives the protein CASGWTGGTYEQYF.

This chain joins TRBV11-2 and TRBJ2-7, with D possibly matching TRBD1 (5 bases). V lost 1 base and J 3 bases, leaving 13 bases between the germline ends. The CDR3 is made up of 15 amino acids. Germline CDR1 reads SGHAT; CDR2 reads FQNNGV. The CDR3 here is CASSLAVGRDYEQYF. The CDR3 region has the DNA TGTGCCAGCAGCTTAGCTGTTGGCAGGGACTACGAGCAGTACTTC.

This chain links TRBV5-4 with TRBJ2-1; TRBD1 is a possible D gene (7 bases). V lost 4 bases to trimming and J lost 10 bases, with 12 bases between them. CDR1 and CDR2 (germline): SGHNT, YYREEE (reference sequence). The CDR3 runs 12 residues. The CDR3 loop is CASSQGGHEQFF. As DNA, the CDR3 is TGTGCCAGCAGCCAGGGGGGACACGAGCAGTTCTTC.

The chain employs TRBV6-5 and TRBJ2-7; 9 bases align to TRBD1. With V trimmed by 7 bases and J by 0 bases, 7 bases remained unmatched. The CDR3 covers 15 residues. In germline, CDR1 is MNHEY, CDR2 SVGAGI. CDR3 in amino acids: CASKTGQGHSYEQYF. In DNA form, the CDR3 reads TGTGCCAGCAAAACAGGACAGGGGCACTCCTACGAGCAGTACTTC.

This sequence joins TRBV2 and TRBJ1-2, with a weak D call TRBD1 (5 bases). Trimming cost V 1 base and J 0 bases, with 15 bases left between them. This CDR3 spans 17 amino acids. Germline V gene data show CDR1 as SNHLY and CDR2 as FYNNEI. CDR3 bases: TGTGCCAGCAGTGAAGGGCAGGGTTACCTCACTAACTATGGCTACACCTTC. It is translated as CASSEGQGYLTNYGYTF. The variable domain in full, completed from reference TRBV2 and TRBJ1-2, reads EPEVTQTPSHQVTQMGQEVILRCVPISNHLYFYWYRQILGQKVEFLVSFYNNEISEKSEIFDDQFSVERPDGSNFTLKIRSTKLEDSAMYFCASSEGQGYLTNYGYTFGSGTRLTVV.

The chain joins TRBV27 to TRBJ1-5; 9 bases line up with TRBD1. V was pared by 5 bases and J by 6 bases, with 14 bases of the junction left unmatched. The CDR3 runs 17 residues. The germline gives CDR1 MNHEY, CDR2 SMNVEV (reference sequence). The CDR3: CASSPTLGQGKGQPQHF. For the CDR3, the DNA is TGTGCCAGCAGTCCAACCCTAGGACAGGGGAAGGGTCAGCCCCAGCATTTT.

The chain carries TRBV4-2 and TRBJ2-3, with 11 bases matching TRBD2. Germline values: CDR1 LGHNA, CDR2 YNFKEQ. The CDR3 has 16 amino acids. Trimming cost V 3 bases and J 5 bases; bases outside gene matches: 7. The CDR3 region has the DNA TGTGCCAGCAGCCAGGTAGCGGGAGGGCCGGGAGATACGCAGTATTTT. Its protein product is CASSQVAGGPGDTQYF.

The J gene is TRBJ2-7, the V gene TRBV6-5; TRBD1 matches 10 bases. Trimming took 0 bases from V and 4 from J; bases not matched to a gene: 6. This CDR3 spans 16 amino acids. Germline CDR1 is MNHEY and CDR2 is SVGAGI. The CDR3 is CASSYSGDRGYYEQYF. The CDR3 nucleotides read TGTGCCAGCAGTTACTCTGGGGACAGGGGATATTACGAGCAGTACTTC.

The genes are TRBV4-2 and TRBJ2-7, with TRBD2 matching 8 bases. The germline V gene encodes CDR1 LGHNA and CDR2 YNFKEQ. This CDR3 has 14 amino acids. The junction had 6 bases not matched to a gene; V was cut back by 4 bases and J by 4 bases. DNA for the CDR3: TGTGCCAGCAGCCCCGGGACTAGGGGGTACGAGCAGTACTTC. Residues: CASSPGTRGYEQYF.

The chain links TRBV27 to TRBJ2-3, with TRBD1 identical over 7 bases. Germline V gives CDR1 MNHEY, CDR2 SMNVEV (reference sequence). This CDR3 contains 16 residues. With V trimmed by 6 bases and J by 2 bases, 11 bases remained unmatched. The CDR3 sequence: CASRSPRDSLTDTQYF. In DNA form, the CDR3 reads TGTGCCAGCAGAAGCCCCCGGGACAGCCTCACAGATACGCAGTATTTT.

This clone was recorded a few times. The sample has other DNA sequences that encode this CDR3 too. The chain uses TRBV4-3 and TRBJ1-5, with unresolved D. There are 13 residues in the CDR3. Trimming removed 0 bases at V and 6 bases at J, with 6 bases between. Germline V gives CDR1 LGHNA, CDR2 YSLEER. The CDR3 DNA follows: TGCGCCAGCAGCCAAGATCGACGTCAGCCCCAGCATTTT. It is translated as CASSQDRRQPQHF.

The J gene is TRBJ2-7, the V gene TRBV18; D gene unclear. V lost 2 bases and J 0 bases, leaving 11 bases between the germline ends. Germline V gives CDR1 KGHSH, CDR2 LQKENI. The CDR3 extends over 15 amino acids. CDR3 DNA: TGTGCCAGCTCACCATACGGCAGTAGCTCCTACGAGCAGTACTTC. Protein: CASSPYGSSSYEQYF.

The chain combines TRBV4-3 with TRBJ2-1, with D hard to call. The CDR3 is 14 residues long. Germline V lookup: CDR1 LGHNA, CDR2 YSLEER. V shed 0 bases and J shed 2 bases, with 5 bases lying between them. The CDR3, as DNA: TGCGCCAGCAGCCAAGAGTCCACCTACAATGAGCAGTTCTTC. Its translation: CASSQESTYNEQFF.

The DNA for the CDR3 is TGCGCCAGCAGCCAAGATACCGGCGGGAGGCCCCCCTACGAGCAGTACTTC. Protein sequence: CASSQDTGGRPPYEQYF. The gene calls are TRBV4-3 and TRBJ2-7; TRBD2 agrees at 8 bases. The V and J ends lost 0 bases and 2 bases, in that order; junction bases with no gene match: 9. The CDR3 loop spans 17 amino acids. Germline CDR1 reads LGHNA; CDR2 reads YSLEER.

The count of this clone is one. The V gene is TRBV25-1, the J gene TRBJ1-4, with 8 bases fitting TRBD1. Trimming cost V 2 bases and J 8 bases; bases outside gene matches: 4. Germline CDR1 MGHDK, CDR2 SYGVNS. The CDR3 covers 14 residues. DNA for the CDR3: TGTGCCAGCAGTGAACACAGGGGGTGGGAAAAACTGTTTTTT. It translates to CASSEHRGWEKLFF.

This clone was counted only a few times. Other DNA sequences of this sample code for an identical CDR3. This chain links TRBV18 with TRBJ2-5; D perhaps matches TRBD2 (6 bases). The germline V gene encodes CDR1 KGHSH and CDR2 LQKENI. The CDR3 extends over 14 amino acids. V was clipped by 2 bases and J by 4 bases, with 11 bases between them. Here the CDR3 reads CASSPLTRGETQYF. The DNA for the CDR3 is TGTGCCAGCTCACCATTAACGCGGGGAGAGACCCAGTACTTC.

This chain joins TRBV25-1 and TRBJ2-7; D is unclear. The CDR3 is made up of 11 amino acids. The germline gives CDR1 MGHDK, CDR2 SYGVNS. Trimming cost V 8 bases and J 0 bases, with 5 bases left between them. CDR3 loop: CASGDSYEQYF. CDR3 nucleotides: TGTGCCAGCGGGGACTCCTACGAGCAGTACTTC.

This chain joins TRBV10-3 and TRBJ2-7, with D perhaps matching TRBD1 (5 bases). CDR3 length: 15 residues. Deletions cut 0 bases from V and 5 bases from J, with 14 bases between. In germline, CDR1 is ENHRY, CDR2 SYGVKD. The CDR3 DNA sequence: TGTGCCATCAGTGAGTCCGACAGACCCCCGGACGAGCAGTACTTC. It encodes CAISESDRPPDEQYF.

This rearrangement joins TRBV29-1 to TRBJ2-1; 9 bases align to TRBD1. The germline gives CDR1 SQVTM, CDR2 ANQGSEA. The CDR3 extends over 14 amino acids. Trimming removed 7 bases from V and 0 bases from J; junction bases left unmatched: 4. The CDR3 DNA reads TGCAGCGCCTCGACAGGGGGCTCCTACAATGAGCAGTTCTTC. It is translated as CSASTGGSYNEQFF.

A single count supports this clone. The CDR3 coding sequence is TGTGCCAGCAGTTTACCAAGCGGGAGAGTCTACGAGCAGTACTTC. Encoded protein: CASSLPSGRVYEQYF. J is TRBJ2-7 and V is TRBV28, with TRBD2 matching 8 bases. Germline V CDR1 and CDR2: MDHEN, SYDVKM. The V and J ends lost 2 bases and 3 bases, in that order; junction bases with no gene match: 6. CDR3 size: 15 residues.

The chain uses TRBV27 and TRBJ1-2, with no clear D. V gave up 9 bases and J gave up 4 bases, with 18 bases separating them. The CDR3 extends over 14 amino acids. CDR1 and CDR2 from the germline V gene are MNHEY and SMNVEV (reference sequence). CDR3 amino acids: CASGPRLALYGYTF. The DNA for the CDR3 is TGTGCCAGTGGACCACGGTTAGCGCTCTATGGCTACACCTTC.

The gene calls are TRBV28 and TRBJ2-7, with D hard to call. V lost 3 bases and J 4 bases, leaving 7 bases between the germline ends. The CDR3 consists of 12 residues. Germline V CDR1 and CDR2: MDHEN, SYDVKM. DNA for the CDR3: TGTGCCAGCAGTTTGAACCCTTACGAGCAGTACTTC. This sequence encodes CASSLNPYEQYF. Variable domain in full (rest from reference TRBV28 and TRBJ2-7): DVKVTQSSRYLVKRTGEKVFLECVQDMDHENMFWYRQDPGLGLRLIYFSYDVKMKEKGDIPEGYSVSREKKERFSLILESASTNQTSMYLCASSLNPYEQYFGPGTRLTVT.

The chain has TRBV19 and TRBJ2-5; D is perhaps TRBD2 (5 bases). From germline, CDR1 is LNHDA and CDR2 SQIVND (reference sequence). This CDR3 has 13 residues. V lost 5 bases to trimming and J lost 2 bases, with 9 bases between them. Written as DNA, the CDR3 is TGTGCCAGTAGTCGAGGGATTCAAGAGACCCAGTACTTC. Translation: CASSRGIQETQYF. Full variable domain (missing parts from reference TRBV19 and TRBJ2-5): DGGITQSPKYLFRKEGQNVTLSCEQNLNHDAMYWYRQDPGQGLRLIYYSQIVNDFQKGDIAEGYSVSREKKESFPLTVTSAQKNPTAFYLCASSRGIQETQYFGPGTRLLVL.

The chain has TRBV27 and TRBJ2-3; 11 nucleotides agree with TRBD2. The CDR3 contains 15 residues. With V trimmed by 2 bases and J by 5 bases, 3 bases remained unmatched. Germline CDR1 MNHEY, CDR2 SMNVEV (reference sequence). In DNA form, the CDR3 reads TGTGCCAGCAGTTTAACTAGCGGGAGTGGAGATACGCAGTATTTT. Translation: CASSLTSGSGDTQYF.

The V call is TRBV19, the J call TRBJ1-2, with a tentative D call TRBD1 (5 bases). The CDR3 is 14 residues long. V was clipped by 5 bases and J by 4 bases, with 14 bases between them. The V gene's germline CDR1 is LNHDA and CDR2 SQIVND (reference sequence). In nucleotides, the CDR3 is TGTGCCAGTAGTCCTGACAGAGTTCTCTATGGCTACACCTTC. This sequence encodes CASSPDRVLYGYTF.

The V and J genes are TRBV6-5 and TRBJ1-1; 9 bases align to TRBD1. V gave up 4 bases and J gave up 4 bases; unmatched junction bases: 4. The CDR3 length is 14 residues. Germline assignment: CDR1 MNHEY and CDR2 SVGAGI. CDR3 sequence (DNA): TGTGCCAGCAGTTGGGACAGGGCGTCCACTGAAGCTTTCTTT. It specifies CASSWDRASTEAFF.

The count of this clone is one. This sequence joins TRBV7-9 and TRBJ2-7; 10 positions agree with TRBD2. V trimming: 2 bases; J trimming: 3 bases; junction bases outside the gene matches: 1. The CDR3 has 14 residues. Per the germline V gene, CDR1 is SEHNR and CDR2 is FQNEAQ (reference sequence). The CDR3 here is CASSLTSGIYEQYF. In DNA form, the CDR3 reads TGTGCCAGCAGCTTAACTAGCGGGATCTACGAGCAGTACTTC.